The rows below give T cell receptor beta chains drawn from one sample of a study of T cell clones after liver transplantation. Profiling relied on immunoSEQ multiplex PCR, and the TCRdb table lists in-frame clones only, not all of them. Here the sample spans over 55,000 clones, 70% being singletons. The source material was CD4+ T cells from blood, sampled at the approximately 16-month timepoint. These receptors all come from a human patient who received a liver transplant. Some T cells may originate from the graft donor. The CDR3 runs from the conserved cysteine through the conserved F or W. Part of the rows lack a size; the others show once, few, many or a class for expanded clones.

clone_size: -; v_call: TRBV19; j_call: TRBJ2-7; cdr3_aa: CASSTGHQGIYEQYF
clone_size: -; v_call: TRBV5-6; j_call: TRBJ1-4; cdr3_aa: CASSLKQGVEKLFF
clone_size: -; v_call: TRBV7-9; j_call: TRBJ1-4; cdr3_aa: CASSQGAGEKLFF
clone_size: once; v_call: TRBV6-1; j_call: TRBJ2-5; cdr3_aa: CASSLKETQYF
clone_size: -; v_call: TRBV28; j_call: TRBJ1-3; cdr3_aa: CASSFSRTSGNTIYF
clone_size: once; v_call: TRBV6-1; j_call: TRBJ1-1; cdr3_aa: CASRTQELNTEAFF
clone_size: -; v_call: TRBV6-6; j_call: TRBJ1-1; cdr3_aa: CASSQSGTPEAFF
clone_size: -; v_call: TRBV4-3; j_call: TRBJ1-4; cdr3_aa: CASSQSLTGGAGEKLFF
clone_size: few; v_call: TRBV4-3; j_call: TRBJ2-6; cdr3_aa: CASSQDTRGQFVLTF
clone_size: -; v_call: TRBV5-6; j_call: TRBJ2-5; cdr3_aa: CASSFGHMGETQYF
clone_size: -; v_call: TRBV30; j_call: TRBJ1-1; cdr3_aa: CAWSVNRNTEAFF
clone_size: -; v_call: TRBV6-1; j_call: TRBJ1-3; cdr3_aa: CASSEERGNTIYF
clone_size: -; v_call: TRBV18; j_call: TRBJ1-2; cdr3_aa: CASATKQGADGYTF
clone_size: once; v_call: TRBV10-3; j_call: TRBJ2-2; cdr3_aa: CAISPRGAGTGELFF
clone_size: -; v_call: TRBV28; j_call: TRBJ1-2; cdr3_aa: CATEISGGRKGGYTF
clone_size: -; v_call: TRBV5-1; j_call: TRBJ2-1; cdr3_aa: CASNPGGAGLEQFF